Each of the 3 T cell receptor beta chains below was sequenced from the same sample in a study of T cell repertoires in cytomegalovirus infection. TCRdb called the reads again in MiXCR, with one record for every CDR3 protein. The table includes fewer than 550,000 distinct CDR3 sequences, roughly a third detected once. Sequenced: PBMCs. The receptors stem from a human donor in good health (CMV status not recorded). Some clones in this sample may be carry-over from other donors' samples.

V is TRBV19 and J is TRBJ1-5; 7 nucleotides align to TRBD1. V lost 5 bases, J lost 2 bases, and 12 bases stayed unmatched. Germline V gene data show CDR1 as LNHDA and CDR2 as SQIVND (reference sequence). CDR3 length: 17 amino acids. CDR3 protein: CASSEYRGWGGNQPQHF. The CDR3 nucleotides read TGTGCCAGTAGTGAATACAGGGGTTGGGGTGGCAATCAGCCCCAGCATTTT.

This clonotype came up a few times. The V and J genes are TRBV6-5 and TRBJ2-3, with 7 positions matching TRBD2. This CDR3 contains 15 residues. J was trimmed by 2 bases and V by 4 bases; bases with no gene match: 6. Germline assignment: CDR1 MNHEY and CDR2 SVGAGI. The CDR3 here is CASSSTSQATDTQYF. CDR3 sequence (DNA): TGTGCCAGCAGTTCGACTAGCCAGGCCACAGATACGCAGTATTTT.

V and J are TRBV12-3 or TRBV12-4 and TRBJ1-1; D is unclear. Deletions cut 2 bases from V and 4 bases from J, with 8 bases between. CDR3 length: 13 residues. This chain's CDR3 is CASSLKASTEAFF. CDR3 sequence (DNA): TGTGCCAGCAGTTTAAAGGCGAGCACTGAAGCTTTCTTT.